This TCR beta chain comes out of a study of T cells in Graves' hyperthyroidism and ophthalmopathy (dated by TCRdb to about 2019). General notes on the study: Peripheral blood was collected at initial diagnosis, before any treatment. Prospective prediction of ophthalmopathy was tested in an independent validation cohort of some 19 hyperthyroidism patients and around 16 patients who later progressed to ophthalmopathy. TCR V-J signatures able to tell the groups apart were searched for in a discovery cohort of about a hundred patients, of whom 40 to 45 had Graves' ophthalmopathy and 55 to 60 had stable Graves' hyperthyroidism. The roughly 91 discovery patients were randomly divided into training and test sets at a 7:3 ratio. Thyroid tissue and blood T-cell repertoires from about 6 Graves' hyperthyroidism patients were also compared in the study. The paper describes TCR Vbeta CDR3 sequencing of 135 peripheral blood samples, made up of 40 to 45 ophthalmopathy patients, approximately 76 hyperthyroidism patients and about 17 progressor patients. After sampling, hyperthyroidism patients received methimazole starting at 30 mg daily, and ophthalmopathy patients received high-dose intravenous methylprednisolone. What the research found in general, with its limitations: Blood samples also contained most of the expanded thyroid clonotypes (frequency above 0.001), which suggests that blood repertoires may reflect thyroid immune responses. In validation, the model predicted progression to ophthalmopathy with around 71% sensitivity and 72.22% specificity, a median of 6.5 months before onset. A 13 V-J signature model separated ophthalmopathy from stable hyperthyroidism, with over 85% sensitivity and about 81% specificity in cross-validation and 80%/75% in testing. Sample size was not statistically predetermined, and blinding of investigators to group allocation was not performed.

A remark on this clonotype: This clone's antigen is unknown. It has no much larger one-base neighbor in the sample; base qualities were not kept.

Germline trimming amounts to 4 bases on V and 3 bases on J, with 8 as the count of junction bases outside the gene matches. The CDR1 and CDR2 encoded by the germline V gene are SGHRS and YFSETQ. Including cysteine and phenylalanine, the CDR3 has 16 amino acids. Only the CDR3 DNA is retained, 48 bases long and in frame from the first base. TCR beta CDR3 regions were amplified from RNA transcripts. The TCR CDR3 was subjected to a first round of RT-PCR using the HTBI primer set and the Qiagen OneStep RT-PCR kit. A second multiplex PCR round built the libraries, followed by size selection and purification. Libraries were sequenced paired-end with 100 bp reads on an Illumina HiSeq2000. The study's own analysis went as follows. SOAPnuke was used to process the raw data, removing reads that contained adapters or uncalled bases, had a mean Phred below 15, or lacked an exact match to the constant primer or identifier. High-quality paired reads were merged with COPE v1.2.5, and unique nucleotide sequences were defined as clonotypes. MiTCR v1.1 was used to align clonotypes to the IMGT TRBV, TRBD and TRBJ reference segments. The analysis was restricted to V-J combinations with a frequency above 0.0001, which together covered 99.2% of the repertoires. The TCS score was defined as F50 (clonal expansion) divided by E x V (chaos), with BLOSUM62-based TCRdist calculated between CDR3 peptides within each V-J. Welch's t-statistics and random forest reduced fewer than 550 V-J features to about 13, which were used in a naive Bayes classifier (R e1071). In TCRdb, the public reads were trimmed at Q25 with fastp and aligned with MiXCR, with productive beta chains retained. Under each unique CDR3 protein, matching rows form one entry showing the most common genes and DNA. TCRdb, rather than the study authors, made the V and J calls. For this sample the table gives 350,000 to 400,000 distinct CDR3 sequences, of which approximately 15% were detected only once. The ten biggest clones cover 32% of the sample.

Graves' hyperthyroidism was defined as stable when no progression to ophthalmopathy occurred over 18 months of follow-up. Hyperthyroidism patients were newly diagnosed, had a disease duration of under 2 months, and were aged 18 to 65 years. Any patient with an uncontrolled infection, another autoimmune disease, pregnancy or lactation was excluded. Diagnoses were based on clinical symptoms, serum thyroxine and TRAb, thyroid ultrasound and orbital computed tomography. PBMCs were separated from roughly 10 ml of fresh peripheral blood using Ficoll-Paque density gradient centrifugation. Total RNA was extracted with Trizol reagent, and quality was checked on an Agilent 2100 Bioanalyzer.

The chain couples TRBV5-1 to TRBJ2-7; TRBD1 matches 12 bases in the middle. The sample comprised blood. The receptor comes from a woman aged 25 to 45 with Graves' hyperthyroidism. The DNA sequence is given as TGCGCCAGCAGCCCCGCCGGGACAGGGGGCAACTACGAGCAGTACTTC. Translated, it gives CASSPAGTGGNYEQYF.